What follows are 27 T cell receptor beta chains derived from one specimen sequenced in a study of shared T cell receptors in the human thymus. Clones were read by immunoSEQ multiplex PCR, and TCRdb kept only the in-frame ones, dropping some. This table has some 660,000 clones, more than 75% appearing once. This same sample was also part of a study on human thymus T cells.

Sequencing input: thymocytes. The receptors stem from a boy under two years old with a congenital heart defect.

This chain links TRBV6-5 with TRBJ2-1; D may be TRBD2 (5 bases). The CDR3 contains 13 residues. V lost 5 bases and J lost 5, with 10 bases in between. CDR1 and CDR2 (germline): MNHEY, SVGAGI. The CDR3 spells CASSKDWHNEQFF. The CDR3 coding sequence is TGTGCCAGCAGTAAGGACTGGCACAATGAGCAGTTCTTC.

The chain combines TRBV5-1 with TRBJ1-1; possibly TRBD1 for D (5 bases). The length of the CDR3 is 15 residues. V was trimmed by 3 bases and J by 6 bases, leaving 18 bases between them. Germline values: CDR1 SGHRS, CDR2 YFSETQ. CDR3 protein: CASSSGDDSLSEAFF. CDR3 bases: TGCGCCAGCAGCTCGGGGGACGACAGCCTATCTGAAGCTTTCTTT.

This chain links TRBV15 with TRBJ1-2, with D uncertain. Germline CDR1 LNHNV, CDR2 YYDKDF (reference sequence). V lost 0 bases and J 8 bases, leaving 16 bases between the germline ends. The CDR3 totals 15 residues. In DNA, the CDR3 is TGTGCCACCAGCAGAGATGAGCGGGGTTTTTACGGCTACACCTTC. This gives the protein CATSRDERGFYGYTF.

V and J are TRBV10-3 and TRBJ2-1; D might be TRBD2 (7 bases). CDR1 is ENHRY and CDR2 is SYGVKD in the germline V gene. This CDR3 is built from 15 residues. V gave up 7 bases and J gave up 8 bases, with 21 bases separating them. CDR3 in amino acids: CAITGGGREWHEQFF. In nucleotides, the CDR3 is TGTGCCATCACCGGAGGGGGGCGGGAGTGGCATGAGCAGTTCTTC.

CDR3 residues: CAGLEGVPPSSYNSPLHF. CDR3 nucleotide sequence: TGTGCCGGCTTAGAGGGGGTCCCACCGAGCTCCTATAATTCACCCCTCCACTTT. This chain uses TRBV11-3 with TRBJ1-6; TRBD1 might be the D (6 bases). Trimming removed 11 bases from V and 0 bases from J, with 23 bases in between. CDR3 length: 18 residues. CDR1 and CDR2 (germline): SGHNT, YENEEA.

The V gene is TRBV6-5, the J gene TRBJ1-3; D is perhaps TRBD1 (5 bases). Germline CDR1 is MNHEY and CDR2 is SVGAGI. CDR3 length equals 16 residues. V was shortened by 2 bases and J by 3 bases, with 14 bases between the two germline ends. The CDR3 sequence is CASSYARQQHGNTIYF. CDR3 in DNA: TGTGCCAGCAGTTACGCCCGACAGCAGCATGGAAACACCATATATTTT.

V gene TRBV6-7 combines with J gene TRBJ2-2, with TRBD2 identical over 10 bases. TRBV6-7 is filed as an ORF, its function uncertain. J lost 5 bases, V lost 6 bases, and 6 bases had no gene match. The CDR3 has 15 residues. CDR3 DNA sequence: TGTGCCAGCAGCCCGGGACTAGCGAGGACCGGGGAGCTGTTTTTT. The encoded protein is CASSPGLARTGELFF.

The chain is built from TRBV14 and TRBJ2-1, with 8 positions matching TRBD2. J lost 2 bases, V lost 9 bases, and 6 bases had no gene match. The length of the CDR3 is 14 residues. Germline CDR1 and CDR2: SGHDN and FVKESK. CDR3 DNA: TGTGCCAGTAGCGGGGCTTTAGCCTACAATGAGCAGTTCTTC. Amino acids: CASSGALAYNEQFF.

J is TRBJ2-3 and V is TRBV6-7; 9 bases align to TRBD1. TRBV6-7 is treated as an ORF (open reading frame) with a function not yet certain. V was pared by 10 bases and J by 6 bases, with 11 bases of the junction left unmatched. The length of the CDR3 is 14 residues. The CDR3 DNA is TGTGCCATCCCTGGGGACAGGGTTATGGATACGCAGTATTTT. This codes for CAIPGDRVMDTQYF.

This chain joins TRBV7-9 and TRBJ2-3, with 7 bases that match TRBD2. Germline CDR1 reads SEHNR; CDR2 reads FQNEAQ (reference sequence). The CDR3 totals 14 residues. V lost 5 bases and J lost 1; bases outside the gene matches: 3. The DNA of the CDR3 is TGTGCCAGCAGCACTAGCGTGGGCACAGATACGCAGTATTTT. This translates into CASSTSVGTDTQYF.

The chain recombines TRBV6-6 with TRBJ2-3, with a tentative D call TRBD2 (5 bases). The CDR3 consists of 15 residues. Trimming shortened V by 0 bases and J by 3 bases, and 10 bases separated the two germline ends. Germline values: CDR1 MNHNY, CDR2 SVGAGI (reference sequence). In DNA, the CDR3 is TGTGCCAGCAGTTACTCTAGCGATTCTACAGATACGCAGTATTTT. This codes for CASSYSSDSTDTQYF.

The chain recombines TRBV5-1 with TRBJ2-7; the match to TRBD1 covers 7 bases. Germline V lookup: CDR1 SGHRS, CDR2 YFSETQ. CDR3 length: 13 amino acids. The V segment lost 4 bases and the J segment 5 bases; nucleotides outside the gene matches: 6. The CDR3 spells CASSRTGDDEQYF. For the CDR3, the DNA is TGCGCCAGCAGCCGGACAGGTGACGACGAGCAGTACTTC. Full variable domain (rest looked up from reference TRBV5-1 and TRBJ2-7): KAGVTQTPRYLIKTRGQQVTLSCSPISGHRSVSWYQQTPGQGLQFLFEYFSETQRNKGNFPGRFSGRQFSNSRSEMNVSTLELGDSALYLCASSRTGDDEQYFGPGTRLTVT.

The chain recombines TRBV5-4 with TRBJ1-2; the match to TRBD1 covers 8 bases. V dropped 4 bases and J dropped 3; count of bases not matched to a gene: 8. Per the germline V gene, CDR1 is SGHNT and CDR2 is YYREEE (reference sequence). The CDR3 runs 15 residues. The CDR3 DNA is TGTGCCAGCAGCCTAGACAGGGGAGAGGACTATGGCTACACCTTC. It codes for CASSLDRGEDYGYTF.

CDR3 in amino acids: CASSQAGLVRHEQYF. The DNA for the CDR3 is TGTGCCAGCAGTCAAGCGGGACTAGTCAGACACGAGCAGTACTTC. The chain employs TRBV27 and TRBJ2-7, with TRBD2 matching 8 bases. The CDR3 runs to 15 residues. Germline V lookup: CDR1 MNHEY, CDR2 SMNVEV (reference sequence). The junction had 11 bases not matched to a gene; V was cut back by 5 bases and J by 5 bases.

The V gene is TRBV27, the J gene TRBJ2-2; possibly TRBD1 for D (5 bases). The germline CDR1 and CDR2 sequences are MNHEY and SMNVEV (reference sequence). V lost 5 bases, J lost 1 base, and 14 bases lay in between. The CDR3 runs to 16 residues. Here the CDR3 DNA reads TGTGCCAGCAGTCAGACAGCTATGGGGAACACCGGGGAGCTGTTTTTT. Residues: CASSQTAMGNTGELFF.

The chain couples TRBV9 to TRBJ1-2; 8 bases are a match to TRBD1. The CDR3 runs to 14 residues. The germline V gene has CDR1 SGDLS and CDR2 YYNGEE. With 0 bases clipped from V and 6 bases from J, the junction kept 4 bases outside the gene matches. The CDR3 DNA sequence: TGTGCCAGCAGCGTAGTCCCGGACAGGGATGGCTACACCTTC. Protein: CASSVVPDRDGYTF. Supplemented by reference TRBV9 and TRBJ1-2, the full variable domain reads DSGVTQTPKHLITATGQRVTLRCSPRSGDLSVYWYQQSLDQGLQFLIQYYNGEERAKGNILERFSAQQFPDLHSELNLSSLELGDSALYFCASSVVPDRDGYTFGSGTRLTVV.

The J gene is TRBJ1-5, the V gene TRBV19, with 9 nucleotides matching TRBD1. J was trimmed by 1 base and V by 5 bases; bases with no gene match: 12. CDR3 length: 18 residues. Germline V gene data show CDR1 as LNHDA and CDR2 as SQIVND (reference sequence). CDR3: CASSVGGTGRASNQPQHF. The DNA of the CDR3 is TGTGCCAGTAGTGTGGGGGGGACAGGGCGCGCCAGCAATCAGCCCCAGCATTTT.

This chain uses TRBV5-6 with TRBJ2-1; a possible D gene is TRBD2 (5 bases). The CDR3 loop spans 17 amino acids. Germline CDR1 and CDR2: SGHDT and YYEEEE. V lost 0 bases and J lost 0, with 13 bases in between. CDR3 sequence reads: CASSLAPMGSSYNEQFF. Here the CDR3 DNA reads TGTGCCAGCAGCTTGGCTCCCATGGGGAGCTCCTACAATGAGCAGTTCTTC.

The V call is TRBV5-1, the J call TRBJ2-7; 10 bases match TRBD2. J was trimmed by 5 bases and V by 4 bases; bases with no gene match: 12. This CDR3 is built from 16 residues. The germline gives CDR1 SGHRS, CDR2 YFSETQ. This CDR3 reads CASSDKAGGPPDEQYF. The CDR3 DNA follows: TGCGCCAGCAGCGACAAAGCGGGAGGGCCTCCCGACGAGCAGTACTTC.

V gene TRBV5-5 combines with J gene TRBJ2-3; unclear D gene. Trimming removed 6 bases from V and 3 bases from J, with 8 bases in between. The germline V gene has CDR1 SGHKS and CDR2 YYEKEE (reference sequence). The CDR3 spans 12 residues. The CDR3 DNA reads as TGTGCCAGCAATCGGGTGACAGATACGCAGTATTTT. It encodes CASNRVTDTQYF.

This chain uses TRBV28 with TRBJ1-6; tentative D call: TRBD1 (5 bases). Germline values: CDR1 MDHEN, CDR2 SYDVKM. The CDR3 contains 14 residues. The V end was cut by 2 bases, the J end by 6 bases, with 8 bases between. This chain's CDR3 is CASSLGDFNSPLHF. CDR3 nucleotide sequence: TGTGCCAGCAGTTTAGGGGACTTTAATTCACCCCTCCACTTT.

J is TRBJ1-2 and V is TRBV27; perhaps TRBD1 as D (6 bases). Germline CDR1 reads MNHEY; CDR2 reads SMNVEV (reference sequence). The CDR3 is 14 amino acids. V lost 3 bases and J 8 bases, leaving 16 bases between the germline ends. CDR3 coding DNA: TGTGCCAGCAGTTTGAACCAGGGGTGGAGAGGCTACACCTTC. This translates into CASSLNQGWRGYTF.

The chain carries TRBV4-3 and TRBJ1-1, with D possibly matching TRBD1 (6 bases). The germline CDR1 and CDR2 sequences are LGHNA and YSLEER. V was shortened by 1 base and J by 1 base, with 10 bases between the two germline ends. The CDR3 is 15 amino acids. DNA of the CDR3: TGCGCCAGCAGCCAAGTGTGGGGGCGGAACACTGAAGCTTTCTTT. Protein product: CASSQVWGRNTEAFF.

In this sample, this clone turned up a few times. The rearrangement links TRBV4-3 to TRBJ1-3; TRBD1 might be the D (5 bases). Germline values: CDR1 LGHNA, CDR2 YSLEER. The V gene lost 3 bases and the J gene lost 3 bases, with 15 bases spanning the gap. This CDR3 is 16 amino acids long. The CDR3: CASSHPGDGHGNTIYF. DNA of the CDR3: TGCGCCAGCAGCCACCCGGGGGACGGCCATGGAAACACCATATATTTT.

The chain couples TRBV15 to TRBJ1-2, with 8 bases identical to TRBD1. With V trimmed by 3 bases and J by 4 bases, 13 bases remained unmatched. Germline V gives CDR1 LNHNV, CDR2 YYDKDF (reference sequence). The CDR3 loop spans 17 amino acids. The CDR3 spells CATSSSYRGYLSYGYTF. CDR3 DNA sequence: TGTGCCACCAGCAGTTCCTACAGGGGGTATCTGAGCTATGGCTACACCTTC.

The J gene is TRBJ2-7, the V gene TRBV6-5; TRBD1 agrees at 7 bases. V shed 2 bases and J 4 bases; nucleotides not matched to a gene: 8. CDR1 is MNHEY, CDR2 SVGAGI, per germline. The CDR3 has 15 amino acids. The CDR3 spells CASSYLVTGRYEQYF. The CDR3 nucleotides read TGTGCCAGCAGTTACCTTGTGACAGGGAGATACGAGCAGTACTTC.

The chain links TRBV7-2 to TRBJ2-3; D possibly corresponds to TRBD2 (6 bases). This CDR3 region has 15 residues. Trimming removed 1 base at V and 3 bases at J, with 11 bases between. Looked up from germline, CDR1 is SGHTA and CDR2 is FQGNSA. CDR3 DNA sequence: TGTGCCAGCAGCTTAGACGGGAGTCGTACAGATACGCAGTATTTT. Translated, it gives CASSLDGSRTDTQYF.